These 8 T cell receptor beta chains were sequenced from one sample in a study of blood T cell repertoires in COVID-19. Clones were read by immunoSEQ multiplex PCR, and TCRdb kept only the in-frame ones, dropping some. The sample contains about 150,000 clones, around 80% of which appear only once. The sequencing input was peripheral blood. The origin of the receptors is a woman aged 60 to 75 with acute or convalescent COVID-19.

This clone was seen only once. The CDR3 loop reads CASSVKEQGAYNEQFF. The CDR3 DNA reads TGTGCCAGCAGCGTTAAGGAACAGGGTGCCTACAATGAGCAGTTCTTC. The genes are TRBV9 and TRBJ2-1; maybe TRBD1 (6 bases). The CDR3 covers 16 residues. Trimming removed 2 bases at V and 2 bases at J, with 14 bases between. The germline V gene encodes CDR1 SGDLS and CDR2 YYNGEE.

The table lists this clone with a few counts. The chain links TRBV6-2 or TRBV6-3 to TRBJ2-4; D is possibly TRBD1 (6 bases). V was trimmed by 4 bases and J by 3 bases, leaving 16 bases between them. Germline values: CDR1 MNHEY, CDR2 SVGEGT. The CDR3 runs 16 residues. The CDR3 sequence is CASSSSDRIYKNIQYF. For the CDR3, the DNA is TGTGCCAGCAGTTCGTCAGACAGGATTTACAAAAACATTCAGTACTTC.

The chain links TRBV19 to TRBJ2-2, with TRBD2 identical over 11 bases. CDR1 is LNHDA, CDR2 SQIVND, per germline (reference sequence). V gave up 6 bases and J gave up 5 bases; unmatched junction bases: 8. CDR3 length: 16 amino acids. The CDR3 here is CASSLLAGGPTGELFF. As DNA, the CDR3 is TGTGCCAGTAGCTTATTAGCGGGGGGGCCGACCGGGGAGCTGTTTTTT.

The gene calls are TRBV7-2 and TRBJ2-4, with D hard to call. The CDR3 contains 12 residues. V was trimmed by 5 bases and J by 6 bases, leaving 8 bases between them. Germline V lookup: CDR1 SGHTA, CDR2 FQGNSA. DNA for the CDR3: TGTGCCAGCAGCAGATCAGGAAACATTCAGTACTTC. Its protein is CASSRSGNIQYF.

The V call is TRBV19, the J call TRBJ2-3; D gene ambiguous. V was cut by 10 bases and J by 2 bases, with 22 bases left in between. Per the germline V gene, CDR1 is LNHDA and CDR2 is SQIVND (reference sequence). This CDR3 is 16 amino acids long. CDR3 nucleotide sequence: TGTGCCACCACCCATCCACCCGGGTTATCCACAGATACGCAGTATTTT. Protein sequence: CATTHPPGLSTDTQYF.

This sequence joins TRBV5-1 and TRBJ2-5, with D unresolved. The length of the CDR3 is 13 residues. Germline loops: CDR1 SGHRS, CDR2 YFSETQ. V was shortened by 6 bases and J by 1 base, with 10 bases between the two germline ends. The chain's CDR3 is CASTRDTQETQYF. CDR3 nucleotides: TGCGCCAGCACCCGTGACACCCAAGAGACCCAGTACTTC.

The rearrangement joins TRBV7-2 to TRBJ2-3, with 9 bases that match TRBD2. V shed 5 bases, J shed 2 bases, and the junction held 5 bases outside the gene matches. Germline loops: CDR1 SGHTA, CDR2 FQGNSA. This CDR3 is built from 15 residues. This chain's CDR3 is CASSNSGGYTDTQYF. The CDR3 nucleotides read TGTGCCAGCAGCAATAGCGGGGGCTACACAGATACGCAGTATTTT.

This chain joins TRBV7-2 and TRBJ2-1, with 8 bases fitting TRBD2. This CDR3 is built from 15 residues. Germline V gene sequence: CDR1 SGHTA, CDR2 FQGNSA. The ends lost 5 bases at V and 8 bases at J; junction bases unmatched: 11. CDR3 loop: CASSAPGLGFYEQFF. CDR3 nucleotide sequence: TGTGCCAGCAGCGCTCCGGGACTAGGCTTCTATGAGCAGTTCTTC.